This TCR beta chain was captured by sequencing in a study of shared clonotypes between healthy human individuals. Across the study: In total, the donors were a couple of women and three men aged 18 to 49.

The CDR3 totals 15 residues. The V and J ends lost 6 bases and 2 bases, in that order; junction bases with no gene match: 8. Germline-derived CDR1 and CDR2 are SNHLY and FYNNEI. Clones were sequenced by immunoSEQ multiplex PCR, and TCRdb holds only the in-frame ones, with some missing. The table records roughly 1 million clones, 75% to 80% of them present only once. The chain employs TRBV2 and TRBJ2-3; TRBD1 aligns across 7 bases. Sequencing was done on a sample of memory CD4+ T cells from PBMCs. Subset defined: CD45RA-negative fraction. The sequence was collected from a young man in good health. Some clones in this sample may be carry-over from other donors' samples. The CDR3 sequence is CASRIRDRFTDTQYF. CDR3 DNA: TGTGCCAGCAGGATAAGGGACAGATTCACAGATACGCAGTATTTT.